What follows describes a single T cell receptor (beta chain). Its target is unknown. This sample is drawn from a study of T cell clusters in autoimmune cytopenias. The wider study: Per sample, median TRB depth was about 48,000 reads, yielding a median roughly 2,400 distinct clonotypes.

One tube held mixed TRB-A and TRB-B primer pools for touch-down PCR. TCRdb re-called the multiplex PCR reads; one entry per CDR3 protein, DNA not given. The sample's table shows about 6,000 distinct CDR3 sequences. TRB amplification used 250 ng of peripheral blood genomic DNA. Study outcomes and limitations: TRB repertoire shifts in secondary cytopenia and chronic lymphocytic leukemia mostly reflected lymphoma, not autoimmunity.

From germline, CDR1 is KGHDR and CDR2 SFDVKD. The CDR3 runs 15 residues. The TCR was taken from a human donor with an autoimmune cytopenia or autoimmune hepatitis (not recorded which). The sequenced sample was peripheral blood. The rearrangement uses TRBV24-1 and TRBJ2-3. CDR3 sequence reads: CATSGSSFNADTQYF.